The 16 T cell receptor beta chains in this list originate from one sample, sequenced in a study of T cells in Graves' hyperthyroidism and ophthalmopathy. From RNA transcripts, TCR beta CDR3 regions were amplified. First-round RT-PCR targeting the TCR CDR3 was performed with the HTBI primer set. TCRdb reanalysed the multiplex PCR reads using MiXCR and keeps one entry per CDR3 protein. The data contain approximately 600,000 distinct CDR3 sequences, roughly 13% of them singletons. The sample comprised blood. Source of these receptors: a woman in her 30s with Graves' hyperthyroidism that later progressed to Graves' ophthalmopathy.

This clonotype was seen at least ten times. The V call is TRBV7-2, the J call TRBJ1-6; possible D gene TRBD1, 6 bases. Looked up from germline, CDR1 is SGHTA and CDR2 is FQGNSA. Trimming shortened V by 5 bases and J by 7 bases, and 15 bases separated the two germline ends. This CDR3 comprises 15 residues. CDR3 loop: CASSAQGADNSPLHF. In DNA form, the CDR3 reads TGTGCCAGCAGCGCACAGGGTGCGGACAATTCACCCCTCCACTTT.

This clonotype was observed a few times. This chain links TRBV20-1 with TRBJ2-1; TRBD1 matches at 9 bases. Germline V gene sequence: CDR1 DFQATT, CDR2 SNEGSKA (reference sequence). The CDR3 has 17 residues. The V segment lost 3 bases and the J segment 4 bases; nucleotides outside the gene matches: 13. The CDR3 loop is CSARETGGVRAYNEQFF. The CDR3 nucleotides read TGCAGTGCTAGGGAGACAGGGGGGGTAAGGGCATACAATGAGCAGTTCTTC.

This clonotype occurred a few times. The gene calls are TRBV4-3 and TRBJ2-7; D uncertain. This CDR3 contains 13 residues. Germline values: CDR1 LGHNA, CDR2 YSLEER. The V gene lost 4 bases and the J gene lost 2 bases, with 9 bases spanning the gap. The CDR3 protein is CASSRGLTYEQYF. DNA for the CDR3: TGCGCCAGCAGCCGGGGTCTGACCTACGAGCAGTACTTC.

Many counts were recorded for this clonotype. Here the CDR3 reads CASVGGREYGYTF. The CDR3 nucleotides read TGTGCCAGCGTCGGGGGCAGGGAATATGGCTACACCTTC. The V call is TRBV28, the J call TRBJ1-2, with a possible D match to TRBD1 (6 bases). From germline, CDR1 is MDHEN and CDR2 SYDVKM. Trimming took off 8 bases at V and 5 bases at J, with 15 bases between the two ends. There are 13 residues in the CDR3.

This clonotype was seen ten or more times. The rearrangement joins TRBV5-1 to TRBJ2-7, with a possible D match to TRBD1 (5 bases). This CDR3 contains 15 residues. Trimming cost V 4 bases and J 2 bases, with 16 bases left between them. Germline V gene lookup returns CDR1 SGHRS and CDR2 YFSETQ. The chain's CDR3 is CASSEGHVGPYEQYF. Written as DNA, the CDR3 is TGCGCCAGCAGCGAAGGACACGTTGGACCCTACGAGCAGTACTTC.

This clonotype occurred many times. This rearrangement joins TRBV12-3 or TRBV12-4 to TRBJ2-5; weak D call: TRBD2 (5 bases). The CDR3 length is 14 residues. The ends were cut back, 2 bases at V and 2 bases at J, with 9 bases in the middle. Written as DNA, the CDR3 is TGTGCCAGCAGTTTACCGCGGACTCAAGAGACCCAGTACTTC. This encodes CASSLPRTQETQYF.

At least ten counts were recorded for this clonotype. The chain joins TRBV20-1 to TRBJ2-3; possibly TRBD2 for D (6 bases). The CDR3 is 14 residues long. The V and J ends lost 2 bases and 4 bases respectively, with 13 bases between them. CDR1 and CDR2 (germline): DFQATT, SNEGSKA (reference sequence). The CDR3 DNA follows: TGCAGTGCTAGACTTCCCGGGGGAGCAGATACGCAGTATTTT. This translates into CSARLPGGADTQYF.

Many counts were recorded for this clonotype. J is TRBJ1-5 and V is TRBV7-3; D may be TRBD1 (5 bases). Germline V gives CDR1 SGHTA, CDR2 FQGTGA. With 1 base removed from V and 5 bases from J, the gap between germline ends came to 15 bases. There are 16 residues in the CDR3. The CDR3 is CASSLRLRQLHQPQHF. CDR3 DNA sequence: TGTGCCAGCAGCTTAAGGCTAAGACAGCTTCATCAGCCCCAGCATTTT.

There are many counts of this clonotype. The chain couples TRBV24-1 to TRBJ2-1; 7 bases are shared with TRBD2. Germline-derived CDR1 and CDR2 are KGHDR and SFDVKD. The CDR3 is 15 residues long. V trimming: 2 bases; J trimming: 8 bases; junction bases outside the gene matches: 8. This chain's CDR3 is CATSDWQRGPDEQFF. The CDR3 DNA is TGTGCCACCAGTGATTGGCAGCGGGGTCCCGATGAGCAGTTCTTC.

This clonotype was seen at least ten times. The V gene is TRBV15, the J gene TRBJ2-1; 10 nucleotides agree with TRBD2. Unmatched junction bases numbered 4, after V lost 6 bases and J lost 2 bases. This CDR3 region has 15 residues. Germline CDR1 and CDR2: LNHNV and YYDKDF (reference sequence). CDR3 amino acids: CATRAGGNPYNEQFF. The CDR3 DNA is TGTGCCACCAGAGCGGGAGGGAACCCCTACAATGAGCAGTTCTTC.

In its sample, this clonotype was seen many times. This chain links TRBV28 with TRBJ1-6; 8 bases fit TRBD1. Unmatched junction bases numbered 8, after V lost 6 bases and J lost 7 bases. This CDR3 is 15 amino acids long. Germline CDR1 MDHEN, CDR2 SYDVKM. The CDR3 is CASSTPTGENSPLHF. DNA of the CDR3: TGTGCCAGCAGCACACCGACAGGGGAGAATTCACCCCTCCACTTT.

CDR3 amino acids: CASSYRVSWETEAFF. The CDR3 DNA reads as TGTGCCAGCAGTTATAGGGTTTCTTGGGAGACTGAAGCTTTCTTT. The chain links TRBV6-5 to TRBJ1-1; no clear D. CDR3 length: 15 amino acids. In germline, CDR1 is MNHEY, CDR2 SVGAGI. Trimming took off 3 bases at V and 5 bases at J, with 16 bases between the two ends.

This clonotype showed up many times. J is TRBJ2-5 and V is TRBV7-3; D is possibly TRBD1 (6 bases). Germline V gene data show CDR1 as SGHTA and CDR2 as FQGTGA. The CDR3 totals 13 residues. V was pared by 3 bases and J by 7 bases, with 12 bases between. The CDR3 sequence: CASSLLQGWTQYF. Here the CDR3 DNA reads TGTGCCAGCAGCTTGCTACAGGGTTGGACCCAGTACTTC.

In its sample, this clonotype was seen many times. The V gene is TRBV12-3 or TRBV12-4, the J gene TRBJ2-3; possible D gene TRBD2, 5 bases. V was trimmed by 7 bases and J by 3 bases, leaving 14 bases between them. This CDR3 comprises 14 residues. CDR3 in amino acids: CASILARATDTQYF. The CDR3 bases are TGTGCCAGCATCCTAGCTCGCGCGACAGATACGCAGTATTTT.

This clonotype occurred a few times. V gene TRBV7-2 combines with J gene TRBJ2-1, with 9 bases identical to TRBD2. This CDR3 spans 15 amino acids. The trim removed 3 bases at V and 5 bases at J, leaving 5 bases unmatched. CDR1 SGHTA and CDR2 FQGNSA come from the germline V gene. CDR3 coding DNA: TGTGCCAGCAGCTTTATAGCGGGAGATCACAATGAGCAGTTCTTC. Translating gives CASSFIAGDHNEQFF.

The genes are TRBV19 and TRBJ2-7, with TRBD2 matching 13 bases. V dropped 3 bases and J dropped 9; count of bases not matched to a gene: 14. The CDR3 is made up of 17 amino acids. Germline values: CDR1 LNHDA, CDR2 SQIVND (reference sequence). In DNA, the CDR3 is TGTGCCAGTAGTATCTCTACCTCAACTAGCGGGAGGGCCTGGCAGTACTTC. Translating it yields CASSISTSTSGRAWQYF.